The T cell receptor beta chain under discussion was sequenced for a study of cytomegalovirus exposure and HLA in healthy donors. General observations from the study: The study listed approximately 160 cytomegalovirus-associated TCR beta chains. Excluded were some V segments that proved indistinguishable, including TRBV6-2 and TRBV6-3.

In the PCR, 60 Vbeta and 13 Jbeta primers were used. TCRdb's table, derived via immunoSEQ multiplex PCR, lists solely in-frame clones and lacks some. Its listing shows 150,000 to 200,000 clones. V was shortened by 5 bases and J by 0 bases, with 11 bases between the two germline ends. CDR1 and CDR2 from the germline V gene are MDHEN and SYDVKM. The CDR3 is 15 amino acids. Note on this clone: What it binds is unknown.

This chain joins TRBV28 and TRBJ1-5; maybe TRBD1 (5 bases). This clonotype originated in a boy aged 5-17 years in good health and CMV-seronegative. The sequenced material came from PBMCs. The CDR3 nucleotides read TGTGCCAGCAGTCCGACAGTTTCTAGCAATCAGCCCCAGCATTTT. This sequence encodes CASSPTVSSNQPQHF.